These T cell receptor beta chains were read from a single sample in a study of T cells in placental villitis. Sequenced by immunoSEQ multiplex PCR; TCRdb stores in-frame clones only, minus some. The sample includes several thousand clones, around 78% of them seen just once. The sequencing sample was made of placental tissue containing maternal and fetal cells. The receptor source for this set is a human patient with infectious villitis; the placental T cells may come from both mother and fetus. Each CDR3 is given with its conserved first and last residue. A D gene is named only where the DNA matches it firmly.

TGTGCCAGCAGCGATTATCCAGATACGCAGTATTTT	CASSDYPDTQYF	TRBV7-8	TRBJ2-3	.
TGTGCCAGCAGCTTATCAGGGGAGAAAGAGACCCAGTACTTC	CASSLSGEKETQYF	TRBV5-6	TRBJ2-5	.
TGTGCCACCAGCGTCGCCAGGGGAAACACCATATATTTT	CATSVARGNTIYF	TRBV15	TRBJ1-3	.
TGTGCCAGCAGCAAGGACCAGCGGGGATACGAGCAGTACTTC	CASSKDQRGYEQYF	TRBV9	TRBJ2-7	TRBD2
TGCGCCAGCAGCCCGGCAGGGGGTCGTCCCTACAATGAGCAGTTCTTC	CASSPAGGRPYNEQFF	TRBV5-1	TRBJ2-1	TRBD1
TGTGCCAGCAGCGCTGTAGCGGGGGTCATATACGAGCAGTACTTC	CASSAVAGVIYEQYF	TRBV2	TRBJ2-7	TRBD2
TGCGCCAGCAGACCCTTGGAGCGGGGGGGAAATGAGCAGTTCTTC	CASRPLERGGNEQFF	TRBV4-1	TRBJ2-1	TRBD2
TGTGCCAGCAGTTACGATGTGACTGGAAACACCATATATTTT	CASSYDVTGNTIYF	TRBV6-2/TRBV6-3	TRBJ1-3	.
TGTGCCAGCCTCTTGGGAGGGACTCCCAGTTCTGGAAACACCATATATTTT	CASLLGGTPSSGNTIYF	TRBV28	TRBJ1-3	.
TGTGCCAGCAGTGAATGGGGACAAGAGACCCAGTACTTC	CASSEWGQETQYF	TRBV25-1	TRBJ2-5	.